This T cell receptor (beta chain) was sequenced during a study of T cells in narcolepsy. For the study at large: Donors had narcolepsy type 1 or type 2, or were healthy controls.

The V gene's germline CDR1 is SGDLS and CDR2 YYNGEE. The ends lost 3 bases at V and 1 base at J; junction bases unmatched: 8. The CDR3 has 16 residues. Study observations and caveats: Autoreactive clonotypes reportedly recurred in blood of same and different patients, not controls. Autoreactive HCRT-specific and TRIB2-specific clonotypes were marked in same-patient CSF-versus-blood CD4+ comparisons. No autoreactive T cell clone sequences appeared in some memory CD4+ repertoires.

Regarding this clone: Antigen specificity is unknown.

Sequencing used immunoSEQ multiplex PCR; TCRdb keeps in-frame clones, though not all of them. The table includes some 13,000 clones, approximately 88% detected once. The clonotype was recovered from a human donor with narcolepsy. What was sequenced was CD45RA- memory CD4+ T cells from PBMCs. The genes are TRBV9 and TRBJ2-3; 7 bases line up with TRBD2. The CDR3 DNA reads TGTGCCAGCAGCGCTGTATCGGGAGGCGGCACAGATACGCAGTATTTT. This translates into CASSAVSGGGTDTQYF.